A selection of T cell receptor beta chains follows, all from one sample in a study of early T cells in non-severe SARS-CoV-2 infection. TCRdb itself ran the 5' RACE reads through MiXCR, one entry per CDR3 protein. The profile covers more than 25,000 distinct CDR3 sequences, with roughly 3% appearing a single time and over 0.6% taken by the ten largest. Sequenced material: whole blood. The receptors shown here come from an adult who was a healthcare worker with PCR-confirmed SARS-CoV-2 infection or an uninfected control (not recorded which). The CDR3 runs from the conserved cysteine through the conserved F or W. The order of the fields is D gene, J gene, V gene, clone size, CDR3 DNA, CDR3 protein. A D gene is named only where the DNA matches it firmly. Only some rows state a clone size, as once, few, many or a class for expanded clones.

D gene: TRBD2
J gene: TRBJ2-3
V gene: TRBV12-3/TRBV12-4
clone size: few
CDR3 DNA: TGTGCCAGCAGTCCTCGTAGCGGGGGGGGTTTAGATACGCAGTATTTT
CDR3 protein: CASSPRSGGGLDTQYF

D gene: .
J gene: TRBJ1-1
V gene: TRBV12-3/TRBV12-4
clone size: many
CDR3 DNA: TGTGCCAGCAGTCTTCTCGTGGGGGCAAATACTGAAGCTTTCTTT
CDR3 protein: CASSLLVGANTEAFF

D gene: .
J gene: TRBJ2-3
V gene: TRBV5-5
clone size: many
CDR3 DNA: TGTGCCAGCAGCTTCGGGATTAGCACAGATACGCAGTATTTT
CDR3 protein: CASSFGISTDTQYF

D gene: .
J gene: TRBJ1-1
V gene: TRBV10-2
clone size: many
CDR3 DNA: TGCGCCAGCAGTGAAGGCAGGGTGCTTGAAGCTTTCTTT
CDR3 protein: CASSEGRVLEAFF

D gene: .
J gene: TRBJ2-1
V gene: TRBV19
clone size: medium-sized
CDR3 DNA: TGTGCCAGTAAGGGTTGGGAGAATGAGCAGTTCTTC
CDR3 protein: CASKGWENEQFF

D gene: TRBD1
J gene: TRBJ2-2
V gene: TRBV2
clone size: many
CDR3 DNA: TGTGCCAGCCTAAGACAGGGGAAGCTGTTTTTT
CDR3 protein: CASLRQGKLFF

D gene: .
J gene: TRBJ1-2
V gene: TRBV6-5
clone size: many
CDR3 DNA: TGTGCCAGCAGTTACTGGGAGAGACGTGGAGGAGCTAACTATGGCTACACCTTC
CDR3 protein: CASSYWERRGGANYGYTF

D gene: TRBD2
J gene: TRBJ2-1
V gene: TRBV6-2/TRBV6-3
clone size: many
CDR3 DNA: TGTGCCAGCAGCATATCGGGACTAGCTAGGGAGCAGTTCTTC
CDR3 protein: CASSISGLAREQFF

D gene: .
J gene: TRBJ2-5
V gene: TRBV6-5
clone size: many
CDR3 DNA: TGTGCCAGCAGTTACGGGGGTCGGCGACAAGAGACCCAGTACTTC
CDR3 protein: CASSYGGRRQETQYF

D gene: TRBD2
J gene: TRBJ2-1
V gene: TRBV7-8
clone size: many
CDR3 DNA: TGTGCCAGCAGCTTAGCTAGCGGGGGGACCTACAATGAGCAGTTCTTC
CDR3 protein: CASSLASGGTYNEQFF

D gene: .
J gene: TRBJ1-1
V gene: TRBV27
clone size: many
CDR3 DNA: TGTGCCAGCAGTTACTGGGCAGGGAAGGCTGAAGCTTTCTTT
CDR3 protein: CASSYWAGKAEAFF

D gene: .
J gene: TRBJ2-6
V gene: TRBV28
clone size: many
CDR3 DNA: TGTGCCAGCAGTTCACCCTCCTCTGGGGCCAACGTCCTGACTTTC
CDR3 protein: CASSSPSSGANVLTF

D gene: TRBD2
J gene: TRBJ2-5
V gene: TRBV25-1
clone size: many
CDR3 DNA: TGTGCCAGCAGTGGATCGACTAGCGGAGTATCTCAAGAGACCCAGTACTTC
CDR3 protein: CASSGSTSGVSQETQYF

D gene: TRBD2
J gene: TRBJ2-3
V gene: TRBV7-8
clone size: few
CDR3 DNA: TGTGCCAGCAGCTTAGGTGGCGGGGGGAGGACAGATACGCAGTATTTT
CDR3 protein: CASSLGGGGRTDTQYF

D gene: TRBD1
J gene: TRBJ2-4
V gene: TRBV20-1
clone size: .
CDR3 DNA: TGCAGTGCAACGGGACAGTCAAACATTCAGTACTTC
CDR3 protein: CSATGQSNIQYF

D gene: TRBD2
J gene: TRBJ2-3
V gene: TRBV9
clone size: many
CDR3 DNA: TGTGCCAGCAGCGTAGTCGCGGCGGGAGCGGGGAACCGAGATACGCAGTATTTT
CDR3 protein: CASSVVAAGAGNRDTQYF

D gene: .
J gene: TRBJ2-3
V gene: TRBV12-3/TRBV12-4
clone size: many
CDR3 DNA: TGTGCCAGCAGTTTAGCGGGGGGCCGGCATACGCAGTATTTT
CDR3 protein: CASSLAGGRHTQYF

D gene: TRBD2
J gene: TRBJ2-1
V gene: TRBV27
clone size: many
CDR3 DNA: TGTGCCAGCAGTCCCTCCCTAGCGGGGGGGTGGAACAATGAGCAGTTCTTC
CDR3 protein: CASSPSLAGGWNNEQFF

D gene: .
J gene: TRBJ2-3
V gene: TRBV11-2
clone size: many
CDR3 DNA: TGTGCCAGCAGCTTGGGACCCCCAGATACGCAGTATTTT
CDR3 protein: CASSLGPPDTQYF

D gene: .
J gene: TRBJ2-2
V gene: TRBV10-1
clone size: many
CDR3 DNA: TGCGCCAGCAGTGAGTCCCAGGACACCGGGGAGCTGTTTTTT
CDR3 protein: CASSESQDTGELFF

D gene: TRBD2
J gene: TRBJ2-5
V gene: TRBV7-2
clone size: many
CDR3 DNA: TGTGCCAGCAGCACCCTCGGACTAGCGGCAACCCAAGAGACCCAGTACTTC
CDR3 protein: CASSTLGLAATQETQYF

D gene: .
J gene: TRBJ2-2
V gene: TRBV7-6
clone size: many
CDR3 DNA: TGTGCCAGCAGCTTGGGGACCCAGAACACCGGGGAGCTGTTTTTT
CDR3 protein: CASSLGTQNTGELFF

D gene: TRBD2
J gene: TRBJ2-5
V gene: TRBV5-4
clone size: many
CDR3 DNA: TGTGCCAGCAGCTTTGAGGCGGGGGGCCGGGAGACCCAGTACTTC
CDR3 protein: CASSFEAGGRETQYF

D gene: .
J gene: TRBJ1-5
V gene: TRBV12-3/TRBV12-4
clone size: many
CDR3 DNA: TGTGCCAGCAGTTTAGGGGAAAGGCAGCCCCAGCATTTT
CDR3 protein: CASSLGERQPQHF

D gene: TRBD2
J gene: TRBJ2-5
V gene: TRBV20-1
clone size: many
CDR3 DNA: TGCAGTGCTAGAGATACTAGCGGGGGGCGTGGGACCCAGTACTTC
CDR3 protein: CSARDTSGGRGTQYF

D gene: TRBD1
J gene: TRBJ1-6
V gene: TRBV7-9
clone size: many
CDR3 DNA: TGTGCCAGCAGCCCCGGACAGGGCGGTAATTCACCCCTCCACTTT
CDR3 protein: CASSPGQGGNSPLHF

D gene: TRBD1
J gene: TRBJ1-4
V gene: TRBV27
clone size: many
CDR3 DNA: TGTGCCAGCAGTCCGAGACAGGGGGCTGGTGAAAAACTGTTTTTT
CDR3 protein: CASSPRQGAGEKLFF

D gene: .
J gene: TRBJ1-3
V gene: TRBV5-5
clone size: many
CDR3 DNA: TGTGCCAGCAGCTTATGGCCCAAAGGTCCCTCCTCTGGAAACACCATATATTTT
CDR3 protein: CASSLWPKGPSSGNTIYF

D gene: .
J gene: TRBJ2-3
V gene: TRBV2
clone size: many
CDR3 DNA: TGTGCCAGCCAGAGACAGGGAGGCGCTGAAGATACGCAGTATTTT
CDR3 protein: CASQRQGGAEDTQYF

D gene: TRBD1
J gene: TRBJ1-3
V gene: TRBV12-3/TRBV12-4
clone size: medium-sized
CDR3 DNA: TGTGCCAGCAGTGAGACAGGGTCTGGAAACACCATATATTTT
CDR3 protein: CASSETGSGNTIYF

D gene: .
J gene: TRBJ1-2
V gene: TRBV20-1
clone size: many
CDR3 DNA: TGCAGTGCTACAGGGCAGAGCTATGGCTACACCTTC
CDR3 protein: CSATGQSYGYTF

D gene: TRBD1
J gene: TRBJ2-3
V gene: TRBV29-1
clone size: many
CDR3 DNA: TGCAGCGTCATCGACAGGGGGACGGCAGATACGCAGTATTTT
CDR3 protein: CSVIDRGTADTQYF

D gene: .
J gene: TRBJ2-1
V gene: TRBV12-3/TRBV12-4
clone size: few
CDR3 DNA: TGTGCCAGCAGTTTGGATATGTGGGGGGCCGCCTACAATGAGCAGTTCTTC
CDR3 protein: CASSLDMWGAAYNEQFF

D gene: .
J gene: TRBJ1-6
V gene: TRBV30
clone size: many
CDR3 DNA: TGTGCCTGGAGTGTACGGGCAGGAGGTAATAATTCACCCCTCCACTTT
CDR3 protein: CAWSVRAGGNNSPLHF

D gene: TRBD1
J gene: TRBJ1-5
V gene: TRBV20-1
clone size: many
CDR3 DNA: TGCAGTGCTAGGGGCCGCGGGACAGAAGATCTACCCCAGCATTTT
CDR3 protein: CSARGRGTEDLPQHF